The following is a T cell receptor (beta chain) sequence with its context. After removal of 0 bases from V and 1 base from J, the junction contained 9 bases not matched to a gene. CDR1 is MGHRA, CDR2 YSYEKL, per germline. The length of the CDR3 is 17 residues. Repertoires were generated with immunoSEQ multiplex PCR, while TCRdb's copy carries only in-frame clones and drops some. The sample lists around 170,000 clones; roughly four fifths were seen once. Enrollees, about 18 to 90 years old, lived in 24 US areas. Participants reported their clinical history, and cohort assignment relied on those reports. The data were obtained in a study of blood T cell repertoires in COVID-19.

The sample comprised PBMCs or T cells enriched from blood (not recorded which). This rearrangement joins TRBV4-1 to TRBJ2-7; 7 bases match TRBD2. The TCR originated in a man aged 50-60 years who had recovered from COVID-19. CDR3 in amino acids: CASSQDPAGGNSYEQYF. CDR3 DNA sequence: TGCGCCAGCAGCCAAGACCCGGCCGGGGGGAATTCCTACGAGCAGTACTTC.